The source of this T cell receptor (beta chain) is a study of tumor and adjacent non-tumor tissue in lung cancer. Study information: Patients comprised some eleven adenocarcinoma, 2 squamous cell carcinoma and 1 small cell lung cancer. Patients were aged roughly 30 to 76, around ten men and about 5 women, stage I to III. Study-wide results and limits: Tumor tissue had significantly higher TCR diversity than normal lung. Tumor TCR diversity, when higher, was linked to shorter survival.

V was pared by 3 bases and J by 5 bases, with 18 bases between. Germline V lookup: CDR1 MNHNS, CDR2 SASEGT. CDR3 size: 16 residues. The template was RNA from unsorted bulk tissue. More than 3 cm separated this lung sample from the edge of the tumor. TCRbeta libraries were built with three rounds of nested PCR, modified from ARM-PCR. TCRdb reprocessed the multiplex PCR reads via MiXCR and lists one record per CDR3 protein. The profile shows 75,000 to 90,000 distinct CDR3 sequences, approximately 73% of them singletons. A note on this clonotype: Its target is not known.

The specimen was distant non-tumor lung tissue. This chain connects TRBV6-1 to TRBJ2-3; weak D call: TRBD2 (6 bases). The clonotype was recovered from a woman in her fifties or sixties with non-small cell lung cancer. The CDR3 sequence is CASSEFAGCGIDTQYF. The CDR3 coding sequence is TGTGCCAGCAGTGAGTTTGCGGGGTGCGGAATAGATACGCAGTATTTT.